Below, 31 T cell receptor beta chains from the same sample are listed, as sequenced in a study of early T cells in non-severe SARS-CoV-2 infection. Using its own MiXCR run on the 5' RACE reads, TCRdb lists one record per CDR3 protein. The sample shows tens of thousands of distinct CDR3 sequences, about 12% of them seen only once. Sample: whole blood. Receptors were obtained from an adult who was a healthcare worker with PCR-confirmed SARS-CoV-2 infection or an uninfected control (not recorded which).

This clonotype was seen many times. This chain connects TRBV7-9 to TRBJ2-7, with D perhaps assigned TRBD1 or TRBD2 (5 bases each). This CDR3 has 13 residues. Per the germline V gene, CDR1 is SEHNR and CDR2 is FQNEAQ (reference sequence). V shed 5 bases and J shed 0 bases, with 8 bases lying between them. CDR3 sequence: CASSPGASYEQYF. CDR3 DNA: TGTGCCAGCAGCCCCGGGGCCTCCTACGAGCAGTACTTC.

This clonotype was detected many times. V is TRBV10-3 and J is TRBJ1-2; D possibly corresponds to TRBD1 (6 bases). The ends were cut back, 7 bases at V and 8 bases at J, with 17 bases in the middle. The CDR3 has 13 residues. The V gene's germline CDR1 is ENHRY and CDR2 SYGVKD. The CDR3 loop reads CAITGGSASGYTF. The CDR3 nucleotides read TGTGCCATCACGGGGGGCTCAGCGTCCGGCTACACCTTC.

Many counts were recorded for this clonotype. The chain uses TRBV9 and TRBJ2-7; 13 bases match TRBD2. In germline, CDR1 is SGDLS, CDR2 YYNGEE. V was pared by 0 bases and J by 7 bases, with 4 bases of the junction left unmatched. The CDR3 is made up of 15 amino acids. The CDR3 bases are TGTGCCAGCAGCGTAGGGACTAGCGGGAGAGAAGAGCAGTACTTC. Amino acids: CASSVGTSGREEQYF.

The sample holds many counts of this clonotype. The CDR3 region has the DNA TGTGCCAGCAGCTTAGATACGGGGTACACAGATACGCAGTATTTT. This codes for CASSLDTGYTDTQYF. The chain couples TRBV7-9 to TRBJ2-3, with a possible D match to TRBD2 (5 bases). The CDR3 is made up of 15 amino acids. Looked up from germline, CDR1 is SEHNR and CDR2 is FQNEAQ (reference sequence). Trimming stripped 1 base from V and 2 bases from J, with 10 bases between.

At least ten counts were recorded for this clonotype. The CDR3 sequence is CASSLQRGGLNEQFF. CDR3 DNA sequence: TGTGCCAGCAGCTTACAGCGGGGGGGCCTAAATGAGCAGTTCTTC. V and J are TRBV11-2 and TRBJ2-1; 10 bases line up with TRBD2. Per the germline V gene, CDR1 is SGHAT and CDR2 is FQNNGV. V was clipped by 2 bases and J by 7 bases; unmatched bases: 5. The CDR3 runs to 15 residues.

This clonotype was seen at least ten times. This chain links TRBV29-1 with TRBJ2-5, with TRBD1 matching over 8 bases. The CDR3 is made up of 13 amino acids. V shed 4 bases and J 4 bases; nucleotides not matched to a gene: 5. Germline values: CDR1 SQVTM, CDR2 ANQGSEA. The CDR3 bases are TGCAGCGTTGGGACAGGGATAGGAGAGACCCAGTACTTC. Encoded protein: CSVGTGIGETQYF.

The sample holds a few counts of this clonotype. The chain has TRBV4-2 and TRBJ2-1; 7 bases are a match to TRBD1. V lost 0 bases, J lost 7 bases, and 9 bases stayed unmatched. This CDR3 is built from 16 residues. Germline loops: CDR1 LGHNA, CDR2 YNFKEQ. The CDR3 DNA sequence: TGTGCCAGCAGCCAAGAAGTCGTAGGGGGCCCGAATGAGCAGTTCTTC. Encoded protein: CASSQEVVGGPNEQFF.

This clonotype was counted at least ten times. CDR3 protein: CSVGTRDTQYF. CDR3 bases: TGCAGCGTTGGAACGCGAGATACGCAGTATTTT. The V gene is TRBV29-1, the J gene TRBJ2-3; D is unresolved. Germline CDR1 reads SQVTM; CDR2 reads ANQGSEA. This CDR3 region has 11 residues. The V end was cut by 4 bases, the J end by 5 bases, with 7 bases between.

This clonotype occurred many times. The V call is TRBV18, the J call TRBJ1-1; D is uncertain. Germline CDR1 reads KGHSH; CDR2 reads LQKENI. This CDR3 has 13 amino acids. Trimming took 8 bases from V and 3 from J, leaving 13 bases between them. Here the CDR3 reads CASTVGLDTEAFF. The CDR3 nucleotides read TGTGCCAGCACGGTAGGTCTCGACACTGAAGCTTTCTTT.

At least ten counts were recorded for this clonotype. The chain carries TRBV7-7 and TRBJ1-1, with D possibly TRBD1 on 6 matching bases. Germline CDR1 and CDR2: SSHAT and FNYEAQ (reference sequence). Trimming shortened V by 5 bases and J by 3 bases, and 10 bases separated the two germline ends. This CDR3 has 13 amino acids. The CDR3: CASSQGFDTEAFF. The CDR3, as DNA: TGTGCCAGCAGCCAGGGGTTTGACACTGAAGCTTTCTTT.

The rearrangement uses TRBV20-1 and TRBJ1-4; TRBD1 is a possible D gene (6 bases). The CDR3 consists of 13 residues. Looked up from germline, CDR1 is DFQATT and CDR2 is SNEGSKA (reference sequence). The V end was cut by 2 bases, the J end by 7 bases, with 11 bases between. The CDR3 here is CSARPGASEKLFF. The CDR3 nucleotides are TGCAGTGCTAGACCGGGGGCGAGTGAAAAACTGTTTTTT.

This clonotype has ten or more counts. The chain joins TRBV6-6 to TRBJ1-1, with 7 nucleotides matching TRBD1. Germline trimming cut 5 bases from V and 5 bases from J; bases unmatched to any gene: 23. The CDR3 spans 19 residues. Germline assignment: CDR1 MNHNY and CDR2 SVGAGI (reference sequence). CDR3 coding DNA: TGTGCCAGCAGTCCCACGGTCCAGCCTACTCAAGGGGGCGGAACTGAAGCTTTCTTT. The encoded protein is CASSPTVQPTQGGGTEAFF.

This clonotype was recorded a few times. This chain connects TRBV14 to TRBJ1-3; D gene unclear. CDR3 length equals 16 residues. Trimming removed 4 bases from V and 0 bases from J, with 13 bases in between. From germline, CDR1 is SGHDN and CDR2 FVKESK. The CDR3 protein is CASSRIGPSSGNTIYF. The DNA for the CDR3 is TGTGCCAGCAGCCGGATCGGCCCGAGCTCTGGAAACACCATATATTTT.

In this sample, this clonotype turned up many times. The rearrangement uses TRBV10-1 and TRBJ2-5; no firm D call. CDR1 and CDR2 (germline): WNHNN, SYGVQD (reference sequence). This CDR3 comprises 15 residues. V gave up 0 bases and J gave up 2 bases, with 10 bases separating them. For the CDR3, the DNA is TGCGCCAGCAGTGAGTCGACGGAGAGACAAGAGACCCAGTACTTC. Protein sequence: CASSESTERQETQYF.

This rearrangement joins TRBV5-1 to TRBJ2-1; D uncertain. The CDR3 extends over 15 amino acids. The V end lost 2 bases, the J end lost 0 bases, and 9 bases lay between the germline ends. Germline V gene lookup returns CDR1 SGHRS and CDR2 YFSETQ. CDR3 sequence: CASSLARSSYNEQFF. The CDR3 nucleotides are TGCGCCAGCAGCTTAGCGCGGAGCTCCTACAATGAGCAGTTCTTC.

This clonotype was recorded many times. The chain's CDR3 is CASRSGVNTEAFF. The CDR3 nucleotides are TGCGCCAGCAGGTCTGGCGTCAACACTGAAGCTTTCTTT. This chain connects TRBV5-1 to TRBJ1-1, with unresolved D. V was shortened by 5 bases and J by 2 bases, with 10 bases between the two germline ends. The CDR3 extends over 13 amino acids. Germline V gene lookup returns CDR1 SGHRS and CDR2 YFSETQ.

This clonotype was counted ten times or more. The V and J genes are TRBV12-3 or TRBV12-4 and TRBJ2-2; 8 bases map to TRBD1. J lost 6 bases, V lost 5 bases, and 8 bases had no gene match. CDR3 size: 15 residues. CDR3 amino acids: CASSHPLQGAGELFF. DNA of the CDR3: TGTGCCAGCAGTCACCCATTACAGGGGGCCGGGGAGCTGTTTTTT.

This sequence joins TRBV4-1 and TRBJ2-4; 7 bases align to TRBD1. CDR3 size: 16 residues. Per the germline V gene, CDR1 is MGHRA and CDR2 is YSYEKL. J lost 6 bases, V lost 2 bases, and 10 bases had no gene match. In DNA, the CDR3 is TGCGCCAGCAGCCAACCGGGACAGTGGAAGCTAAACATTCAGTACTTC. Encoded protein: CASSQPGQWKLNIQYF.

This chain links TRBV6-2 or TRBV6-3 with TRBJ2-1; TRBD2 might be the D (5 bases). There are 13 residues in the CDR3. V gave up 7 bases and J gave up 4 bases, with 11 bases separating them. Germline V gene data show CDR1 as MNHEY and CDR2 as SVGEGT. CDR3 protein: CASKSSVYNEQFF. CDR3 in DNA: TGTGCCAGCAAAAGTAGCGTTTACAATGAGCAGTTCTTC.

In its sample, this clonotype was seen many times. This chain links TRBV2 with TRBJ1-6; D possibly corresponds to TRBD1 (5 bases). The CDR3 extends over 15 amino acids. V lost 7 bases to trimming and J lost 10 bases, with 20 bases between them. The germline V gene encodes CDR1 SNHLY and CDR2 FYNNEI. This CDR3 reads CASIPPAGSRSPLHF. CDR3 sequence (DNA): TGTGCCAGCATCCCCCCGGCAGGGTCGAGGTCACCCCTCCACTTT.

The table lists this clonotype with a few counts. The chain combines TRBV10-3 with TRBJ2-3; 11 bases match TRBD2. J was trimmed by 0 bases and V by 1 base; bases with no gene match: 9. Germline V lookup: CDR1 ENHRY, CDR2 SYGVKD. This CDR3 has 19 residues. CDR3 sequence: CAISEFMTSGVSSTDTQYF. In nucleotides, the CDR3 is TGTGCCATCAGTGAGTTCATGACTAGCGGGGTGTCTAGCACAGATACGCAGTATTTT.

In its sample, this clonotype was seen many times. The chain combines TRBV7-2 with TRBJ2-7, with D unclear. The CDR3 sequence is 13 residues long. The ends were cut back, 5 bases at V and 7 bases at J, with 15 bases in the middle. Germline loops: CDR1 SGHTA, CDR2 FQGNSA. The DNA of the CDR3 is TGTGCCAGCAGCCTAGTAACTTGGGGTGAGCAGTACTTC. Its protein product is CASSLVTWGEQYF.

The chain carries TRBV6-2 or TRBV6-3 and TRBJ1-1; D unclear. The V and J ends lost 6 bases and 7 bases respectively, with 12 bases between them. Germline V gene lookup returns CDR1 MNHEY and CDR2 SVGEGT. The length of the CDR3 is 12 residues. The CDR3 region is CASSHPLVEAFF. The CDR3 nucleotides read TGTGCCAGCAGCCACCCCCTGGTTGAAGCTTTCTTT.

This clonotype has a count of ten or more. The chain uses TRBV7-2 and TRBJ2-3, with 12 bases aligning to TRBD2. Germline loops: CDR1 SGHTA, CDR2 FQGNSA. There are 22 residues in the CDR3. Trimming removed 2 bases from V and 1 base from J; junction bases left unmatched: 19. CDR3 in amino acids: CASSLKTTGPSGGAGGTDTQYF. DNA for the CDR3: TGTGCCAGCAGCTTAAAAACGACGGGTCCTAGCGGGGGGGCCGGTGGCACAGATACGCAGTATTTT.

The table lists this clonotype with many counts. V is TRBV18 and J is TRBJ1-1, with D perhaps TRBD1 (5 bases). The germline V and J ends were trimmed by 1 base and 11 bases, with 14 bases remaining between them. The CDR3 totals 13 residues. CDR1 is KGHSH, CDR2 LQKENI, per germline. The CDR3 region has the DNA TGTGCCAGCTCACCACAGGCGGAGCCAGGGGCTTTCTTT. Translated, it gives CASSPQAEPGAFF.

There are many counts of this clonotype. This chain connects TRBV6-6 to TRBJ1-5, with 11 nucleotides matching TRBD1. The CDR3 consists of 15 residues. CDR1 is MNHNY and CDR2 is SVGAGI in the germline V gene (reference sequence). V shed 7 bases and J 4 bases; nucleotides not matched to a gene: 6. The CDR3 bases are TGTGCCAGCAAAACCGGGACAGGGGGTAATCAGCCCCAGCATTTT. Translated: CASKTGTGGNQPQHF.

The V and J genes are TRBV29-1 and TRBJ1-2; D is unclear. Germline loops: CDR1 SQVTM, CDR2 ANQGSEA. There are 12 residues in the CDR3. V was pared by 1 base and J by 4 bases, with 7 bases between. The CDR3 spells CSVEAAAYGYTF. CDR3 DNA: TGCAGCGTTGAAGCAGCGGCCTATGGCTACACCTTC.

This clonotype was observed a handful of times. The gene calls are TRBV28 and TRBJ1-1; TRBD1 is a possible D gene (6 bases). V lost 5 bases and J 3 bases, leaving 10 bases between the germline ends. Looked up from germline, CDR1 is MDHEN and CDR2 is SYDVKM. The length of the CDR3 is 13 residues. Here the CDR3 reads CASSRGQHTEAFF. In DNA form, the CDR3 reads TGTGCCAGCAGTCGTGGACAGCACACTGAAGCTTTCTTT. The full variable domain, rest sourced from reference TRBV28 and TRBJ1-1, is DVKVTQSSRYLVKRTGEKVFLECVQDMDHENMFWYRQDPGLGLRLIYFSYDVKMKEKGDIPEGYSVSREKKERFSLILESASTNQTSMYLCASSRGQHTEAFFGQGTRLTVV.

The chain is built from TRBV4-2 and TRBJ1-1; 9 bases line up with TRBD1. The germline gives CDR1 LGHNA, CDR2 YNFKEQ. The CDR3 totals 14 residues. After removal of 0 bases from V and 8 bases from J, the junction contained 4 bases not matched to a gene. This CDR3 reads CASSQDTGGTEAFF. The CDR3 DNA sequence: TGTGCCAGCAGCCAAGATACAGGGGGCACCGAAGCTTTCTTT.

This clonotype showed up many times. The chain joins TRBV27 to TRBJ2-7; a possible D gene is TRBD1 (6 bases). The germline V gene encodes CDR1 MNHEY and CDR2 SMNVEV (reference sequence). Deletions cut 2 bases from V and 10 bases from J, with 18 bases between. The CDR3 extends over 14 amino acids. CDR3 DNA: TGTGCCAGCAGTTTACCTTCGACAGGCGGTCGTCAGTACTTC. Translated: CASSLPSTGGRQYF.

This clonotype was seen repeatedly, ten times or more. This rearrangement joins TRBV20-1 to TRBJ2-7; the D gene is possibly TRBD2 (6 bases). Germline CDR1 and CDR2: DFQATT and SNEGSKA (reference sequence). This CDR3 comprises 13 residues. V was shortened by 6 bases and J by 4 bases, with 16 bases between the two germline ends. The CDR3 DNA is TGCAGTGCCGGACGGGAGAATAGGTACGAGCAGTACTTC. Residues: CSAGRENRYEQYF.